Shown below are 26 T cell receptor beta chains from a single sample sequenced in a study of blood T cell repertoires in COVID-19 (dated by TCRdb to about 2020). Library construction relied on the immunoSEQ multiplex PCR assay. In its TCRdb copy, this immuneACCESS table keeps in-frame sequences only and misses some clones. Where compared with another copy, unresolved V genes explain less than half of these, and the others have no known cause. This sample has about 200,000 clones in its table, and around 82% of those were observed once. The top ten constitute approximately 7.2% of the sample. The sample was peripheral blood. These receptors originate from a woman in her seventies with acute or convalescent COVID-19.

The chain employs TRBV19 and TRBJ1-5; D gene unclear. The germline V and J ends were trimmed by 3 bases and 0 bases, with 6 bases remaining between them. The CDR3 sequence is 14 residues long. Germline V CDR1 and CDR2: LNHDA, SQIVND (reference sequence). Here the CDR3 reads CASSMISSNQPQHF. The CDR3 DNA is TGTGCCAGTAGTATGATCAGTAGCAATCAGCCCCAGCATTTT. The full variable domain, with the rest looked up from reference TRBV19 and TRBJ1-5, is DGGITQSPKYLFRKEGQNVTLSCEQNLNHDAMYWYRQDPGQGLRLIYYSQIVNDFQKGDIAEGYSVSREKKESFPLTVTSAQKNPTAFYLCASSMISSNQPQHFGDGTRLSIL.

The chain recombines TRBV7-6 with TRBJ2-6; the D gene is possibly TRBD1 (6 bases). The ends were cut back, 6 bases at V and 4 bases at J, with 13 bases in the middle. This CDR3 has 15 residues. Germline-derived CDR1 and CDR2 are SGHVS and FNYEAQ. The CDR3 sequence is CASSRQGKGANVLTF. For the CDR3, the DNA is TGTGCCAGCAGTCGTCAGGGGAAAGGGGCCAACGTCCTGACTTTC.

The chain combines TRBV7-2 with TRBJ2-3, with D possibly matching TRBD2 (6 bases). The CDR3 is 14 residues long. Trimming left V 3 bases short and J 1 base short, with 8 bases between. The germline CDR1 and CDR2 sequences are SGHTA and FQGNSA. The CDR3 sequence is CASSFSGGTDTQYF. CDR3 coding DNA: TGTGCCAGCAGCTTTTCGGGGGGCACAGATACGCAGTATTTT.

The chain employs TRBV7-3 and TRBJ1-1; 11 bases align to TRBD1. Losses at the gene ends were 4 bases for V and 11 bases for J; bases not matched to a gene: 6. The CDR3 runs to 13 residues. Germline CDR1 is SGHTA and CDR2 is FQGTGA. CDR3 region: CASSYGQGARAFF. CDR3 bases: TGTGCCAGCAGCTATGGACAGGGGGCGCGTGCTTTCTTT.

The chain recombines TRBV27 with TRBJ2-5, with a possible D match to TRBD2 (6 bases). V was trimmed by 6 bases and J by 7 bases, leaving 21 bases between them. This CDR3 region has 15 residues. Germline V gene lookup returns CDR1 MNHEY and CDR2 SMNVEV (reference sequence). CDR3 bases: TGTGCCAGCAGCCTAAGCCCCGGGACTCCGTGGACCCAGTACTTC. Protein sequence: CASSLSPGTPWTQYF.

CDR3 sequence (DNA): TGCGCCAGCAGCTTGTGGGGCACCGGGACAGGGGCTTCCTACGAGCAGTACGTC. Its translation: CASSLWGTGTGASYEQYV. The chain combines TRBV5-1 with TRBJ2-7, with 10 positions matching TRBD1. The V segment lost 1 base and the J segment 1 base; nucleotides outside the gene matches: 11. The germline CDR1 and CDR2 sequences are SGHRS and YFSETQ. The CDR3 extends over 18 amino acids.

The rearrangement links TRBV5-4 to TRBJ1-2; the D gene is possibly TRBD1 (5 bases). This CDR3 comprises 14 residues. Between the trimmed V and J ends, which lost 4 bases and 0 bases, there was a span of 10 bases. CDR1 is SGHNT, CDR2 YYREEE, per germline (reference sequence). The CDR3 nucleotides read TGTGCCAGCAGCCCTGGGGGGTCTAACTATGGCTACACCTTC. This sequence encodes CASSPGGSNYGYTF. The variable domain in full, with the rest retrieved from reference TRBV5-4 and TRBJ1-2, is ETGVTQSPTHLIKTRGQQVTLRCSSQSGHNTVSWYQQALGQGPQFIFQYYREEENGRGNFPPRFSGLQFPNYSSELNVNALELDDSALYLCASSPGGSNYGYTFGSGTRLTVV.

The rearrangement joins TRBV6-5 to TRBJ2-1, with D possibly being TRBD1 (5 bases). Trimming took 7 bases from V and 4 from J, leaving 8 bases between them. This CDR3 has 12 amino acids. In germline, CDR1 is MNHEY, CDR2 SVGAGI. The CDR3 DNA is TGTGCCAGCAAACAGGCATACAATGAGCAGTTCTTC. Encoded protein: CASKQAYNEQFF.

This clone was seen at least ten times. The chain uses TRBV18 and TRBJ1-2, with TRBD1 matching over 7 bases. Germline V lookup: CDR1 KGHSH, CDR2 LQKENI. The CDR3 length is 13 residues. The trim removed 6 bases at V and 4 bases at J, leaving 5 bases unmatched. CDR3 nucleotide sequence: TGTGCCAGCTCGGAGGGGGCGGCCTATGGCTACACCTTC. Translating it yields CASSEGAAYGYTF.

V usage is TRBV18 and J usage is TRBJ1-3; D uncertain. The CDR3 is 16 residues long. Germline V gene sequence: CDR1 KGHSH, CDR2 LQKENI. Trimming removed 3 bases from V and 2 bases from J, with 14 bases in between. CDR3 nucleotides: TGTGCCAGCTCACCGAGCCCCCCGGGTGCTGGAAACACCATATATTTT. It translates to CASSPSPPGAGNTIYF.

The chain joins TRBV9 to TRBJ1-2; a weak D match, TRBD1 (6 bases). Germline CDR1 reads SGDLS; CDR2 reads YYNGEE. V was shortened by 4 bases and J by 4 bases, with 17 bases between the two germline ends. This CDR3 has 15 residues. The CDR3 bases are TGTGCCAGCAGCCCCCGTTGGGGGCAGGCCTATGGCTACACCTTC. Protein product: CASSPRWGQAYGYTF.

This chain joins TRBV29-1 and TRBJ2-3, with D unclear. The CDR3 has 12 residues. In germline, CDR1 is SQVTM, CDR2 ANQGSEA. Trimming pared 4 bases from V and 4 bases from J, leaving 9 bases between. CDR3 DNA sequence: TGCAGCGTTGCTTTTCCGTCAGATACGCAGTATTTT. As protein: CSVAFPSDTQYF.

This chain's CDR3 is CASSPPGTSYEQYF. The CDR3 region has the DNA TGTGCCAGCTCACCACCGGGGACTTCATACGAGCAGTACTTC. The rearrangement links TRBV18 to TRBJ2-7; perhaps TRBD2 as D (6 bases). The CDR3 is made up of 14 amino acids. Germline V gene data show CDR1 as KGHSH and CDR2 as LQKENI. The V end was cut by 0 bases, the J end by 4 bases, with 10 bases between.

The rearrangement joins TRBV13 to TRBJ1-2; the D is unclear. The CDR3 is 19 amino acids. V was shortened by 5 bases and J by 5 bases, with 30 bases between the two germline ends. CDR1 is PRHDT and CDR2 is FYEKMQ in the germline V gene (reference sequence). The CDR3 loop is CASSPDYHSYRALPYGYTF. The CDR3 DNA is TGTGCCAGCAGCCCAGACTACCATTCCTATCGAGCCCTGCCATATGGCTACACCTTC.

The V call is TRBV11-2, the J call TRBJ2-5, with D perhaps matching TRBD1 (6 bases). CDR3 length: 16 residues. V was trimmed by 2 bases and J by 9 bases, leaving 22 bases between them. Germline loops: CDR1 SGHAT, CDR2 FQNNGV. CDR3 region: CASSLLSAGSEGAQYF. CDR3 bases: TGTGCCAGCAGCTTACTCTCCGCAGGCTCCGAGGGGGCCCAGTACTTC.

The chain joins TRBV18 to TRBJ2-7, with a tentative D call TRBD1 (5 bases). The germline V gene has CDR1 KGHSH and CDR2 LQKENI. The CDR3 sequence is 14 residues long. V was pared by 0 bases and J by 6 bases, with 12 bases between. For the CDR3, the DNA is TGTGCCAGCTCACCACCGAGTACAGGCAGCGAGCAGTACTTC. This translates into CASSPPSTGSEQYF. The variable domain in full, with the rest retrieved from reference TRBV18 and TRBJ2-7, is NAGVMQNPRHLVRRRGQEARLRCSPMKGHSHVYWYRQLPEEGLKFMVYLQKENIIDESGMPKERFSAEFPKEGPSILRIQQVVRGDSAAYFCASSPPSTGSEQYFGPGTRLTVT.

As for this clone: Other DNA sequences in the same sample also yield this CDR3. This chain joins TRBV6-5 and TRBJ1-2; 7 bases fit TRBD1. V shed 6 bases, J shed 8 bases, and the junction held 9 bases outside the gene matches. The CDR3 totals 13 residues. The germline gives CDR1 MNHEY, CDR2 SVGAGI. The CDR3 loop reads CASRPTGVGGYTF. In DNA form, the CDR3 reads TGTGCCAGCAGACCTACAGGGGTGGGCGGCTACACCTTC.

The V call is TRBV7-2, the J call TRBJ2-2; unclear D gene. Per germline, CDR1 SGHTA and CDR2 FQGNSA. The CDR3 loop spans 15 amino acids. V dropped 1 base and J dropped 0 bases, with 6 bases sitting between them. The CDR3 coding sequence is TGTGCCAGCAGCTTAGGACTGGCGAACACCGGGGAGCTGTTTTTT. Translating gives CASSLGLANTGELFF.

This chain connects TRBV11-2 to TRBJ2-3, with 8 nucleotides matching TRBD2. The germline V gene has CDR1 SGHAT and CDR2 FQNNGV. Trimming took 1 base from V and 4 from J; bases not matched to a gene: 4. This CDR3 is 15 amino acids long. DNA of the CDR3: TGTGCCAGCAGCTTAGCCAGCGGGGGCGCAGATACGCAGTATTTT. Translating it yields CASSLASGGADTQYF.

V gene TRBV2 combines with J gene TRBJ2-7; tentative D call: TRBD2 (7 bases). V lost 8 bases and J lost 0, with 14 bases in between. This CDR3 is built from 14 residues. The germline gives CDR1 SNHLY, CDR2 FYNNEI. The CDR3 DNA reads as TGTGCCAGCGTAAGGGGGGGAAGCTCCTACGAGCAGTACTTC. Protein sequence: CASVRGGSSYEQYF.

The chain uses TRBV27 and TRBJ1-5; 8 nucleotides align to TRBD1. The V segment lost 5 bases and the J segment 9 bases; nucleotides outside the gene matches: 15. CDR3 size: 16 residues. Germline lookup yields CDR1 MNHEY and CDR2 SMNVEV (reference sequence). Written as DNA, the CDR3 is TGTGCCAGCAGTCCGCGGGGACAGGCGTTTATTGGGCCCCAGCATTTT. As protein: CASSPRGQAFIGPQHF.

The chain couples TRBV6-2 or TRBV6-3 to TRBJ1-1, with 10 bases lining up with TRBD1. The germline V gene encodes CDR1 MNHEY and CDR2 SVGEGT. The CDR3 runs to 16 residues. The V gene end was trimmed by 6 bases and the J gene end by 2 bases; junction bases not matched to a gene: 9. In DNA, the CDR3 is TGTGCCAGCAGCTCGGGACAGGGGATTACTAACACTGAAGCTTTCTTT. Its protein product is CASSSGQGITNTEAFF.

The V call is TRBV6-2 or TRBV6-3, the J call TRBJ2-7, with 8 bases identical to TRBD2. Germline lookup yields CDR1 MNHEY and CDR2 SVGEGT. The CDR3 is made up of 15 amino acids. The junction had 7 bases not matched to a gene; V was cut back by 2 bases and J by 4 bases. The CDR3 nucleotides read TGTGCCAGCAGTTACGGACGGGGGGGCAGGTACGAGCAGTACTTC. It specifies CASSYGRGGRYEQYF.

The chain has TRBV4-1 and TRBJ2-1; D may be TRBD2 (6 bases). Germline assignment: CDR1 MGHRA and CDR2 YSYEKL. V was cut by 4 bases and J by 0 bases, with 16 bases left in between. This CDR3 region has 17 residues. The chain's CDR3 is CASSLRSPGVSYNEQFF. The CDR3 DNA sequence: TGCGCCAGCAGCCTGCGGTCACCGGGGGTCTCCTACAATGAGCAGTTCTTC.

The chain carries TRBV7-9 and TRBJ2-7; 9 positions match TRBD1. V dropped 5 bases and J dropped 10; count of bases not matched to a gene: 15. Germline lookup yields CDR1 SEHNR and CDR2 FQNEAQ (reference sequence). This CDR3 has 15 amino acids. The CDR3 region has the DNA TGTGCCAGCAGCCGATACAGTCCCGGGACAGGGCCCCAGTACTTC. Translation gives CASSRYSPGTGPQYF.

This clone was picked up one time. The CDR3 DNA sequence: TGTGCCAGCTCACCACAGGGACAGGGAAACACCATATATTTT. Protein: CASSPQGQGNTIYF. V is TRBV18 and J is TRBJ1-3, with 7 bases fitting TRBD1. Germline loops: CDR1 KGHSH, CDR2 LQKENI. The CDR3 runs 14 residues. V shed 1 base and J 4 bases; nucleotides not matched to a gene: 1.